This TCR beta chain was observed in a study of blood T cell repertoires in COVID-19. Residents of approximately 25 US areas, aged roughly 18 to 89 years, made up the participants. Profiled with immunoSEQ multiplex PCR; TCRdb holds only in-frame clones, not every one. The profile shows approximately 390,000 clones, about 87% of them singletons. With V trimmed by 4 bases and J by 7 bases, 7 bases remained unmatched. This CDR3 comprises 15 residues. Germline values: CDR1 SGHRS, CDR2 YFSETQ. Sequencing was done on a sample of PBMCs or T cells enriched from blood (not recorded which). The rearrangement uses TRBV5-1 and TRBJ1-6, with 8 bases that match TRBD1. This receptor was obtained from a woman in her fifties or sixties who had recovered from COVID-19. CDR3 bases: TGCGCCAGCAGCATCCGGACAGGGACCAATTCACCCCTCCACTTT. Protein product: CASSIRTGTNSPLHF.